Listed here are 28 T cell receptor beta chains from one sample, sequenced in a study of T cell changes during pregnancy in multiple sclerosis. Data came from immunoSEQ multiplex PCR; TCRdb stores just in-frame clones and leaves some out. The sample contains approximately 53,000 clones, nearly 95% of which appear only once. Sequenced material: CD4+ T cells from peripheral blood mononuclear cells, taken in the second trimester of pregnancy. These receptors all stem from a female donor with multiple sclerosis, enrolled in a pregnancy study.

This chain joins TRBV6-1 and TRBJ2-5, with 7 bases that match TRBD2. This CDR3 region has 13 residues. V dropped 7 bases and J dropped 5; count of bases not matched to a gene: 7. Looked up from germline, CDR1 is MNHNS and CDR2 is SASEGT. The CDR3 sequence is CASKGTIGETQYF. The CDR3 region has the DNA TGTGCCAGCAAAGGGACTATTGGTGAGACCCAGTACTTC.

The gene calls are TRBV9 and TRBJ2-3, with D tentatively TRBD2 (5 bases). The CDR3 covers 16 residues. Germline values: CDR1 SGDLS, CDR2 YYNGEE. Trimming took off 0 bases at V and 0 bases at J, with 11 bases between the two ends. The CDR3: CASSVDGGRSTDTQYF. In nucleotides, the CDR3 is TGTGCCAGCAGCGTAGACGGCGGGCGAAGCACAGATACGCAGTATTTT.

V gene TRBV28 combines with J gene TRBJ2-6; 9 nucleotides align to TRBD1. The length of the CDR3 is 17 residues. The V segment lost 5 bases and the J segment 4 bases; nucleotides outside the gene matches: 9. The V gene's germline CDR1 is MDHEN and CDR2 SYDVKM. CDR3 nucleotides: TGTGCCAGCAGTACTCGGACAGGGGCGAACGGGGCCAACGTCCTGACTTTC. Its translation is CASSTRTGANGANVLTF.

The chain uses TRBV20-1 and TRBJ2-7; tentative D call: TRBD2 (5 bases). Trimming pared 6 bases from V and 9 bases from J, leaving 12 bases between. Germline loops: CDR1 DFQATT, CDR2 SNEGSKA (reference sequence). The CDR3 totals 10 residues. The CDR3 loop reads CSAQSRGQYF. For the CDR3, the DNA is TGCAGTGCCCAGAGCCGGGGGCAGTACTTC.

This clone has a single count. The junction departs from germline at one end; a sequencing error may be responsible. This chain connects TRBV7-7 to TRBJ2-5; D is unresolved. Germline-derived CDR1 and CDR2 are SSHAT and FNYEAQ (reference sequence). The CDR3 sequence is 15 residues long. CDR3 protein: CASSLAAPSAETQYF. The DNA of the CDR3 is TGTGCTAGCAGCTTAGCAGCCCCATCCGCGGAGACCCAGTACTTC.

The gene calls are TRBV6-1 and TRBJ1-6; D ambiguous. V lost 11 bases, J lost 7 bases, and 15 bases lay in between. The germline V gene has CDR1 MNHNS and CDR2 SASEGT. The CDR3 has 13 amino acids. The CDR3 region is CAAKVVRNSPLHF. The CDR3 DNA sequence: TGTGCCGCCAAAGTGGTCAGGAATTCACCCCTCCACTTT.

The chain carries TRBV5-4 and TRBJ2-5, with 9 bases identical to TRBD2. Unmatched junction bases numbered 3, after V lost 1 base and J lost 2 bases. The CDR3 has 15 residues. Germline values: CDR1 SGHNT, CDR2 YYREEE (reference sequence). Here the CDR3 reads CASSLFTSGQETQYF. The CDR3 DNA is TGTGCCAGCAGCTTGTTTACTAGCGGGCAAGAGACCCAGTACTTC.

V is TRBV15 and J is TRBJ1-6; no definite D call. The length of the CDR3 is 16 residues. With 0 bases removed from V and 0 bases from J, the gap between germline ends came to 6 bases. Germline assignment: CDR1 LNHNV and CDR2 YYDKDF (reference sequence). CDR3 DNA: TGTGCCACCAGCAGAGAGCCGAGCTCCTATAATTCACCCCTCCACTTT. It translates to CATSREPSSYNSPLHF. The full variable domain, its missing parts supplied by reference TRBV15 and TRBJ1-6, is DAMVIQNPRYQVTQFGKPVTLSCSQTLNHNVMYWYQQKSSQAPKLLFHYYDKDFNNEADTPDNFQSRRPNTSFCFLDIRSPGLGDTAMYLCATSREPSSYNSPLHFGNGTRLTVT.

V and J are TRBV15 and TRBJ2-1, with 8 bases that match TRBD2. Unmatched junction bases numbered 13, after V lost 2 bases and J lost 7 bases. CDR1 is LNHNV, CDR2 YYDKDF, per germline (reference sequence). There are 17 residues in the CDR3. CDR3 residues: CATSRRREAGVNNEQFF. The CDR3 region has the DNA TGTGCCACCAGCAGAAGAAGAGAAGCGGGAGTTAATAATGAGCAGTTCTTC. The full variable domain, completed using reference TRBV15 and TRBJ2-1, is DAMVIQNPRYQVTQFGKPVTLSCSQTLNHNVMYWYQQKSSQAPKLLFHYYDKDFNNEADTPDNFQSRRPNTSFCFLDIRSPGLGDTAMYLCATSRRREAGVNNEQFFGPGTRLTVL.

The chain links TRBV11-2 to TRBJ2-5, with D possibly being TRBD2 (6 bases). V was trimmed by 2 bases and J by 2 bases, leaving 9 bases between them. The CDR3 loop spans 14 amino acids. Germline V gene sequence: CDR1 SGHAT, CDR2 FQNNGV. The CDR3 nucleotides are TGTGCCAGCAGCTTAAATGGGGGGCAAGAGACCCAGTACTTC. Its translation: CASSLNGGQETQYF.

V and J are TRBV10-3 and TRBJ2-7; a weak D match, TRBD2 (5 bases). Trimming pared 5 bases from V and 4 bases from J, leaving 15 bases between. The CDR3 runs 14 residues. The germline V gene encodes CDR1 ENHRY and CDR2 SYGVKD. As DNA, the CDR3 is TGTGCCATCAGTATCGACGGACTGTTGTACGAGCAGTACTTC. Amino acid sequence: CAISIDGLLYEQYF.

The V call is TRBV10-3, the J call TRBJ2-1, with 8 nucleotides matching TRBD1. This CDR3 contains 15 residues. J was trimmed by 0 bases and V by 6 bases; bases with no gene match: 4. CDR1 is ENHRY, CDR2 SYGVKD, per germline. The CDR3 reads CAISFTGGSYNEQFF. In DNA form, the CDR3 reads TGTGCCATCAGCTTTACAGGGGGCTCCTACAATGAGCAGTTCTTC.

V gene TRBV6-1 combines with J gene TRBJ1-3; 9 bases match TRBD1. Germline V gene data show CDR1 as MNHNS and CDR2 as SASEGT. The CDR3 length is 19 residues. Germline trimming cut 4 bases from V and 0 bases from J; bases unmatched to any gene: 13. CDR3 residues: CASSGRTGAIHRSGNTIYF. The DNA for the CDR3 is TGTGCCAGCAGTGGACGGACAGGGGCAATCCATCGCTCTGGAAACACCATATATTTT.

In this sample, this clone turned up a few times. This rearrangement joins TRBV28 to TRBJ1-2, with a tentative D call TRBD1 (5 bases). The ends were cut back, 7 bases at V and 4 bases at J, with 16 bases in the middle. This CDR3 spans 14 amino acids. Germline assignment: CDR1 MDHEN and CDR2 SYDVKM. The CDR3 nucleotides read TGTGCCAGCACCGAAGGGGCAGACCCCTATGGCTACACCTTC. Its protein is CASTEGADPYGYTF.

The rearrangement joins TRBV5-1 to TRBJ1-4; 7 bases map to TRBD1. Germline CDR1 is SGHRS and CDR2 is YFSETQ. This CDR3 contains 16 residues. Trimming removed 6 bases from V and 0 bases from J; junction bases left unmatched: 8. CDR3 DNA sequence: TGCGCCAGCAACCGGGGTGGGACAGCAACTAATGAAAAACTGTTTTTT. Its protein is CASNRGGTATNEKLFF. Together with reference TRBV5-1 and TRBJ1-4, the CDR3 gives the full variable domain: KAGVTQTPRYLIKTRGQQVTLSCSPISGHRSVSWYQQTPGQGLQFLFEYFSETQRNKGNFPGRFSGRQFSNSRSEMNVSTLELGDSALYLCASNRGGTATNEKLFFGSGTQLSVL.

The rearrangement uses TRBV6-5 and TRBJ2-2; D is ambiguous. Between the trimmed V and J ends, which lost 2 bases and 0 bases, there was a span of 4 bases. The CDR3 sequence is 14 residues long. In germline, CDR1 is MNHEY, CDR2 SVGAGI. In DNA, the CDR3 is TGTGCCAGCAGTTACGGAGCGAACACCGGGGAGCTGTTTTTT. Translated: CASSYGANTGELFF.

The chain joins TRBV19 to TRBJ1-2; TRBD1 matches at 11 bases. The CDR3 loop spans 14 amino acids. J lost 7 bases, V lost 6 bases, and 7 bases had no gene match. Germline lookup yields CDR1 LNHDA and CDR2 SQIVND (reference sequence). For the CDR3, the DNA is TGTGCCAGTAGCCCCGGACAGGGGGCGGGTGGCTACACCTTC. Protein: CASSPGQGAGGYTF.

This chain joins TRBV7-6 and TRBJ2-7; D is perhaps TRBD1 (6 bases). Trimming left V 1 base short and J 0 bases short, with 10 bases between. CDR3 length: 15 residues. CDR1 and CDR2 (germline): SGHVS, FNYEAQ. The CDR3 DNA follows: TGTGCCAGCAGCTTAGAAACAGGGAGCTCCTACGAGCAGTACTTC. This encodes CASSLETGSSYEQYF. Using reference TRBV7-6 and TRBJ2-7 for the parts outside the CDR3, the full variable domain is GAGVSQSPRYKVTKRGQDVALRCDPISGHVSLYWYRQALGQGPEFLTYFNYEAQQDKSGLPNDRFSAERPEGSISTLTIQRTEQRDSAMYRCASSLETGSSYEQYFGPGTRLTVT.

CDR3 amino acids: CAIMGQENTEAFF. The CDR3 DNA sequence: TGTGCCATTATGGGACAGGAGAACACTGAAGCTTTCTTT. The rearrangement joins TRBV7-8 to TRBJ1-1, with 8 bases aligning to TRBD1. The CDR3 spans 13 residues. Trimming took 10 bases from V and 1 from J; bases not matched to a gene: 5. CDR1 is SGHVS, CDR2 FQNEAQ, per germline.

Here the CDR3 DNA reads TGTGCCAGCAGCCAAAGACTGTCACCCGCAGATACGCAGTATTTT. Protein product: CASSQRLSPADTQYF. This chain uses TRBV9 with TRBJ2-3; D not resolved. Trimming took off 4 bases at V and 4 bases at J, with 16 bases between the two ends. This CDR3 spans 15 amino acids. In germline, CDR1 is SGDLS, CDR2 YYNGEE.

This rearrangement joins TRBV5-1 to TRBJ2-3, with D possibly being TRBD2 (6 bases). The CDR3 totals 14 residues. Trimming took off 10 bases at V and 4 bases at J, with 19 bases between the two ends. Looked up from germline, CDR1 is SGHRS and CDR2 is YFSETQ. In DNA, the CDR3 is TGCGCCTCCCGGAGTCTCGGGGGAGCAGATACGCAGTATTTT. It encodes CASRSLGGADTQYF.

The rearrangement joins TRBV10-3 to TRBJ1-2, with 10 bases that match TRBD1. V gave up 3 bases and J gave up 4 bases; unmatched junction bases: 8. Germline CDR1 is ENHRY and CDR2 is SYGVKD. CDR3 length equals 16 residues. The DNA of the CDR3 is TGTGCCATCAGTGAACCTGTGGGACAGGGGACCTATGGCTACACCTTC. Protein: CAISEPVGQGTYGYTF.

This clone was detected only a few times. This chain joins TRBV29-1 and TRBJ1-1; D unresolved. With 3 bases removed from V and 1 base from J, the gap between germline ends came to 9 bases. CDR1 SQVTM and CDR2 ANQGSEA come from the germline V gene. This CDR3 spans 13 amino acids. CDR3 sequence: CSVDGGRNTEAFF. CDR3 nucleotide sequence: TGCAGCGTTGATGGAGGGAGGAACACTGAAGCTTTCTTT.

The genes are TRBV15 and TRBJ2-5, with 8 bases lining up with TRBD1. In germline, CDR1 is LNHNV, CDR2 YYDKDF (reference sequence). The CDR3 has 14 residues. Losses at the gene ends were 4 bases for V and 5 bases for J; bases not matched to a gene: 6. The chain's CDR3 is CATSNFRGRETQYF. Here the CDR3 DNA reads TGTGCCACCAGCAATTTCAGGGGGCGGGAGACCCAGTACTTC.

The chain recombines TRBV30 with TRBJ1-2; TRBD1 agrees at 8 bases. The germline CDR1 and CDR2 sequences are GTSNPN and SVGIG (reference sequence). After removal of 0 bases from V and 4 bases from J, the junction contained 4 bases not matched to a gene. The CDR3 consists of 14 residues. The CDR3 region is CAWSVHRGSYGYTF. The CDR3 coding sequence is TGTGCCTGGAGTGTTCACAGGGGGTCCTATGGCTACACCTTC.

This clone appeared a single time. The CDR3 DNA is TGTGCCAGCAGCTTGTCCGCAACAGGAAGGTCTGGGGCCAACGTCCTGACTTTC. Protein product: CASSLSATGRSGANVLTF. J is TRBJ2-6 and V is TRBV5-4, with D maybe TRBD1 (5 bases). The CDR3 runs to 18 residues. Deletions cut 1 base from V and 1 base from J, with 15 bases between. Germline-derived CDR1 and CDR2 are SGHNT and YYREEE (reference sequence).

This chain uses TRBV28 with TRBJ2-1, with 9 nucleotides matching TRBD2. V gave up 3 bases and J gave up 0 bases; unmatched junction bases: 15. The CDR3 is 20 amino acids. CDR1 MDHEN and CDR2 SYDVKM come from the germline V gene. CDR3 sequence: CASSLLGGGAGPSSYNEQFF. The CDR3 coding sequence is TGTGCCAGCAGTTTGCTGGGCGGGGGGGCCGGACCCAGCTCCTACAATGAGCAGTTCTTC. The whole variable domain, filled in from reference TRBV28 and TRBJ2-1, reads DVKVTQSSRYLVKRTGEKVFLECVQDMDHENMFWYRQDPGLGLRLIYFSYDVKMKEKGDIPEGYSVSREKKERFSLILESASTNQTSMYLCASSLLGGGAGPSSYNEQFFGPGTRLTVL.

This clone was detected once. The genes are TRBV27 and TRBJ2-7; 10 bases align to TRBD1. Trimming removed 10 bases from V and 1 base from J; junction bases left unmatched: 13. This CDR3 has 16 residues. Germline CDR1 reads MNHEY; CDR2 reads SMNVEV (reference sequence). The CDR3, as DNA: TGTGCCACCCGACAGGGGGCCCTCTCGTTTTCCTACGAGCAGTACTTC. Its protein product is CATRQGALSFSYEQYF.